These 8 T cell receptor beta chains were sequenced from one sample in a study of T-cell memory formation after mild COVID-19. Each CDR3 protein gets one entry after TCRdb re-called the 5' RACE reads with MiXCR. Of 100,000 to 130,000 distinct CDR3 sequences listed, roughly a sixth are singletons. The sequencing sample was made of PBMCs or a T cell subset sorted from them (not recorded which). Receptor source: a young man who had mild COVID-19 (a few samples of this study predate the infection). Cell type and time point are not known.

This clonotype was seen more than once but under ten times. The V call is TRBV28, the J call TRBJ2-5; D is perhaps TRBD2 (6 bases). Trimming pared 2 bases from V and 5 bases from J, leaving 12 bases between. The CDR3 extends over 14 amino acids. The germline CDR1 and CDR2 sequences are MDHEN and SYDVKM. The DNA for the CDR3 is TGTGCCAGCAGTTTAAGTGGGGGGTCGGAGACCCAGTACTTC. Translated, it gives CASSLSGGSETQYF.

V is TRBV4-2 and J is TRBJ2-1; the D gene is possibly TRBD2 (6 bases). CDR3 length equals 17 residues. The V end lost 1 base, the J end lost 7 bases, and 20 bases lay between the germline ends. Germline CDR1 is LGHNA and CDR2 is YNFKEQ. CDR3 nucleotide sequence: TGTGCCAGCAGCCAAGCCCAGGGAGCGGGTCCTGGAAATGAGCAGTTCTTC. The encoded protein is CASSQAQGAGPGNEQFF.

V gene TRBV5-1 combines with J gene TRBJ1-6; 9 positions match TRBD1. The germline V gene encodes CDR1 SGHRS and CDR2 YFSETQ. CDR3 length equals 14 residues. The V segment lost 0 bases and the J segment 11 bases; nucleotides outside the gene matches: 3. The CDR3 DNA sequence: TGCGCCAGCAGCTTGGTGGGACAGGGTCCACCCCTCCACTTT. It specifies CASSLVGQGPPLHF.

This clonotype was counted a few times. This sequence joins TRBV12-3 or TRBV12-4 and TRBJ2-3, with TRBD1 matching over 9 bases. Trimming removed 6 bases from V and 2 bases from J; junction bases left unmatched: 6. This CDR3 has 15 residues. CDR3 nucleotide sequence: TGTGCCAGCAGCCCCGGGGACAGGGACACAGATACGCAGTATTTT. This sequence encodes CASSPGDRDTDTQYF.

This clonotype has more than one count but fewer than ten. The V gene is TRBV7-2, the J gene TRBJ2-3; D ambiguous. The CDR3 has 15 residues. Germline V gives CDR1 SGHTA, CDR2 FQGNSA. The V and J ends lost 5 bases and 0 bases respectively, with 12 bases between them. CDR3 residues: CASSLDFISTDTQYF. DNA for the CDR3: TGTGCCAGCAGCCTAGATTTCATAAGCACAGATACGCAGTATTTT. The whole variable domain, filled in from reference TRBV7-2 and TRBJ2-3, reads GAGVSQSPSNKVTEKGKDVELRCDPISGHTALYWYRQSLGQGLEFLIYFQGNSAPDKSGLPSDRFSAERTGGSVSTLTIQRTQQEDSAVYLCASSLDFISTDTQYFGPGTRLTVL.

J is TRBJ2-1 and V is TRBV7-9; no definite D call. Germline lookup yields CDR1 SEHNR and CDR2 FQNEAQ (reference sequence). The CDR3 has 12 amino acids. V lost 3 bases and J lost 1, with 1 base in between. The CDR3 spells CASSFSYNEQFF. In DNA, the CDR3 is TGTGCCAGCAGCTTTTCCTACAATGAGCAGTTCTTC.

This clonotype was detected only a few times. This chain joins TRBV7-2 and TRBJ2-5, with 14 bases lining up with TRBD2. Germline lookup yields CDR1 SGHTA and CDR2 FQGNSA. The CDR3 loop spans 15 amino acids. J gave up 5 bases and V 5 bases, and 4 bases lay outside the gene matches. The CDR3 region has the DNA TGTGCCAGCAGCCGTGGGACTAGCGGGGGTGAGACCCAGTACTTC. Its translation is CASSRGTSGGETQYF.

This chain links TRBV2 with TRBJ2-2; no firm D call. The CDR3 is 14 residues long. Germline V CDR1 and CDR2: SNHLY, FYNNEI. Between the trimmed V and J ends, which lost 3 bases and 3 bases, there was a span of 8 bases. This CDR3 is CASSDPGHTGELFF. The DNA for the CDR3 is TGTGCCAGCAGTGACCCGGGCCACACCGGGGAGCTGTTTTTT. The full variable domain, its missing parts supplied by reference TRBV2 and TRBJ2-2, is EPEVTQTPSHQVTQMGQEVILRCVPISNHLYFYWYRQILGQKVEFLVSFYNNEISEKSEIFDDQFSVERPDGSNFTLKIRSTKLEDSAMYFCASSDPGHTGELFFGEGSRLTVL.